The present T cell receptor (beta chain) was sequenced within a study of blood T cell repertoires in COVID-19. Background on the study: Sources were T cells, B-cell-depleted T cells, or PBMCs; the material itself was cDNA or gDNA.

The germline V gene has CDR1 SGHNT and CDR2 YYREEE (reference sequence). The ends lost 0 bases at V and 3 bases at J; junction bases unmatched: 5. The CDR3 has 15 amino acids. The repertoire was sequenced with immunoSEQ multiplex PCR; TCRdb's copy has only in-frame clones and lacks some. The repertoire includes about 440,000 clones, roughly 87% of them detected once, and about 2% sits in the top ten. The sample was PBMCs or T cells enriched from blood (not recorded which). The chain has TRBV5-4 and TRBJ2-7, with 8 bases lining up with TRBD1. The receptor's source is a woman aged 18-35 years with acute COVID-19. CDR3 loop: CASSLAPDRGYEQYF. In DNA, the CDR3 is TGTGCCAGCAGCTTGGCCCCAGACAGGGGCTACGAGCAGTACTTC.